The 8 T cell receptor beta chains below come from one sample, sequenced in a study of T-cell memory formation after mild COVID-19. From the 5' RACE reads, TCRdb called clonotypes with MiXCR, one entry per CDR3 protein. The repertoire holds 290,000 or so distinct CDR3 sequences, with approximately 20% as singletons. The material sequenced was PBMCs or a T cell subset sorted from them (not recorded which). The source is a man aged 18 to 35 who had mild COVID-19 (a few samples of this study predate the infection). Cell type and time point are not known.

This clonotype was recorded many times. This sequence joins TRBV27 and TRBJ2-7; D not certain. Per germline, CDR1 MNHEY and CDR2 SMNVEV (reference sequence). CDR3 size: 13 residues. V was cut by 6 bases and J by 1 base, with 10 bases left in between. Here the CDR3 reads CASSHGPSYEQYF. In DNA form, the CDR3 reads TGTGCCAGCAGCCATGGGCCGTCCTACGAGCAGTACTTC.

This clonotype was counted only a few times. The rearrangement uses TRBV5-1 and TRBJ1-1, with TRBD1 matching over 7 bases. Germline V gene sequence: CDR1 SGHRS, CDR2 YFSETQ. CDR3 size: 13 residues. After removal of 4 bases from V and 4 bases from J, the junction contained 4 bases not matched to a gene. The CDR3 nucleotides are TGCGCCAGCAGCACGGGACAGCTCACTGAAGCTTTCTTT. Translating it yields CASSTGQLTEAFF.

This clonotype was picked up many times. V is TRBV5-1 and J is TRBJ1-1; 7 bases fit TRBD1. The length of the CDR3 is 13 residues. Germline CDR1 reads SGHRS; CDR2 reads YFSETQ. Losses at the gene ends were 8 bases for V and 5 bases for J; bases not matched to a gene: 9. CDR3 coding DNA: TGCGCCAGTTCCCAGGGGGGGGGAACTGAAGCTTTCTTT. Residues: CASSQGGGTEAFF.

This clonotype was seen a handful of times. This chain connects TRBV2 to TRBJ2-4; 8 bases match TRBD2. Germline V gene sequence: CDR1 SNHLY, CDR2 FYNNEI. The CDR3 has 14 amino acids. Losses at the gene ends were 4 bases for V and 3 bases for J; bases not matched to a gene: 2. The CDR3 DNA reads TGTGCCAGCAGTGGACTAGCGCTCAAAAACATTCAGTACTTC. Translating gives CASSGLALKNIQYF.

The chain uses TRBV20-1 and TRBJ1-5; tentative D call: TRBD1 (6 bases). CDR1 is DFQATT, CDR2 SNEGSKA, per germline (reference sequence). V dropped 0 bases and J dropped 2 bases, with 20 bases sitting between them. The CDR3 is 18 amino acids. The CDR3: CSARDLAAGARGNQPQHF. The CDR3 DNA reads as TGCAGTGCTAGAGATCTTGCAGCGGGGGCGAGGGGCAATCAGCCCCAGCATTTT.

Only a few counts were recorded for this clonotype. This chain uses TRBV7-9 with TRBJ2-1; D gene ambiguous. With 2 bases removed from V and 9 bases from J, the gap between germline ends came to 8 bases. The CDR3 sequence is 12 residues long. Germline V gives CDR1 SEHNR, CDR2 FQNEAQ (reference sequence). CDR3 DNA sequence: TGTGCCAGCAGCTTACCCGGCGGTGAGCAGTTCTTC. Its translation: CASSLPGGEQFF.

This clonotype has only a few counts. Here the CDR3 omits its conserved ending phenylalanine or tryptophan, so a read error is the likely source. It is unclear where the CDR3 begins or ends on the DNA, so no DNA is shown, and the CDR3 is as TCRdb lists it. The chain couples TRBV7-9 to TRBJ2-7; TRBD1 reflects the table's D call only, with no check against the DNA. The CDR3 has 13 amino acids, counting both end residues. CDR1 is SEHNR and CDR2 is FQNEAQ in the germline V gene (reference sequence). CDR3 loop: CASSPRRGNLVRL.

The rearrangement uses TRBV12-3 or TRBV12-4 and TRBJ2-7, with D possibly matching TRBD2 (6 bases). V was trimmed by 3 bases and J by 6 bases, leaving 15 bases between them. This CDR3 is 14 amino acids long. The CDR3 DNA reads TGTGCCAGCAGTTTTTGGGGAAGGCGGGGCGAGCAGTACTTC. It codes for CASSFWGRRGEQYF.